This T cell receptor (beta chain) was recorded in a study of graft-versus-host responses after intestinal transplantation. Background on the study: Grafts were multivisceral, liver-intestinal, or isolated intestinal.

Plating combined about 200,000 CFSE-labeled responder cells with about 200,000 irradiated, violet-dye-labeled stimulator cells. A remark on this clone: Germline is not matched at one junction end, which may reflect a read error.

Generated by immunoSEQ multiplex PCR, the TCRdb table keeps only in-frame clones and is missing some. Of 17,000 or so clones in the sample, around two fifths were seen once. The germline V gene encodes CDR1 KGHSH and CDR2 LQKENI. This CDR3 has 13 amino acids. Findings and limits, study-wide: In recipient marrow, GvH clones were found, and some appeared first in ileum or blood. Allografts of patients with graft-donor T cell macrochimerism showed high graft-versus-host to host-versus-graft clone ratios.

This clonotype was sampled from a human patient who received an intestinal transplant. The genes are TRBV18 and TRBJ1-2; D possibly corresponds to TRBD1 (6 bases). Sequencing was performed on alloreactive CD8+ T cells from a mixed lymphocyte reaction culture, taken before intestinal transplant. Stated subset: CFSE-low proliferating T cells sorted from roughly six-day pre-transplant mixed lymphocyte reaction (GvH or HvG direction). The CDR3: CASSPQGNNGYTF. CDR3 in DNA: TGTGCCAGCTCGCCACAGGGTAATAATGGCTACACCTTC.